The 23 T cell receptor beta chains below were found in one sample sequenced in a study of T cells in Graves' hyperthyroidism and ophthalmopathy. TCR beta CDR3 sequences were amplified from RNA transcripts. HTBI primers were employed in a first-round RT-PCR of the TCR CDR3. TCRdb re-called the multiplex PCR reads with MiXCR, one entry per CDR3 protein. Of some 360,000 distinct CDR3 sequences listed, 15% to 20% are singletons. The source material was blood. The source of these receptors is a woman in her 40s with Graves' ophthalmopathy.

The table lists this clonotype with many counts. The rearrangement joins TRBV7-9 to TRBJ2-7; TRBD1 aligns across 9 bases. The CDR3 sequence is 14 residues long. With 4 bases clipped from V and 6 bases from J, the junction kept 7 bases outside the gene matches. CDR1 SEHNR and CDR2 FQNEAQ come from the germline V gene (reference sequence). DNA of the CDR3: TGTGCCAGCAGCTCAAAACAGGGGGCTGGCGAGCAGTACTTC. Its translation: CASSSKQGAGEQYF.

The V gene is TRBV12-3 or TRBV12-4, the J gene TRBJ1-3; D is unclear. The CDR3 is 15 amino acids. Trimming took 6 bases from V and 4 from J, leaving 16 bases between them. The CDR3 DNA reads as TGTGCCAGCAGCCTCGCCTTATCTCGCGGAAACACCATATATTTT. This gives the protein CASSLALSRGNTIYF.

This clonotype was seen ten or more times. V usage is TRBV6-2 or TRBV6-3 and J usage is TRBJ2-1, with D unresolved. The V end lost 2 bases, the J end lost 8 bases, and 13 bases lay between the germline ends. This CDR3 comprises 14 residues. Germline lookup yields CDR1 MNHEY and CDR2 SVGEGT. CDR3 nucleotide sequence: TGTGCCAGCAGTTACGCCAAGGGTTTGGATGAGCAGTTCTTC. Residues: CASSYAKGLDEQFF.

The count of this clonotype is one. The genes are TRBV27 and TRBJ2-7; either TRBD1 or TRBD2 may supply D (5 bases each). V was pared by 2 bases and J by 3 bases, with 17 bases between. This CDR3 is built from 16 residues. Germline CDR1 MNHEY, CDR2 SMNVEV (reference sequence). CDR3 protein: CASSLLRAGTRYEQYF. The CDR3 DNA sequence: TGTGCCAGCAGTTTACTTCGGGCAGGGACCCGCTACGAGCAGTACTTC.

The chain is built from TRBV11-1 and TRBJ2-7; D ambiguous. V dropped 11 bases and J dropped 3 bases, with 11 bases sitting between them. The CDR3 spans 11 residues. CDR1 and CDR2 from the germline V gene are SGHAT and FQDESV (reference sequence). The CDR3 nucleotides are TGTGCCTGGAAAGACCTCTACGAGCAGTACTTC. This codes for CAWKDLYEQYF.

This clonotype came up many times. This chain links TRBV6-2 or TRBV6-3 with TRBJ2-5, with a tentative D call TRBD2 (6 bases). The germline CDR1 and CDR2 sequences are MNHEY and SVGEGT. This CDR3 contains 15 residues. Trimming removed 6 bases from V and 6 bases from J, with 20 bases in between. DNA for the CDR3: TGTGCCAGCAGCAGAGAGGGAGGCCGAGGGAAGACCCAGTACTTC. Amino acids: CASSREGGRGKTQYF.

This clonotype was counted at least ten times. V and J are TRBV12-3 or TRBV12-4 and TRBJ2-3; 7 bases fit TRBD1. The CDR3 length is 20 residues. Germline trimming cut 2 bases from V and 7 bases from J; bases unmatched to any gene: 24. CDR3 DNA sequence: TGTGCCAGCAGTTTACCCCCCCCCTACCGGGACAGCAAAAGACGAAATACGCAGTATTTT. Its protein is CASSLPPPYRDSKRRNTQYF.

This clonotype was seen repeatedly, ten times or more. The genes are TRBV19 and TRBJ2-2, with D unclear. CDR3 size: 13 residues. V lost 4 bases, J lost 4 bases, and 7 bases lay in between. The germline CDR1 and CDR2 sequences are LNHDA and SQIVND (reference sequence). This CDR3 is CASSSISTGELFF. CDR3 nucleotides: TGTGCCAGTAGTAGTATCAGCACCGGGGAGCTGTTTTTT. The whole variable domain, remainder taken from reference TRBV19 and TRBJ2-2, is DGGITQSPKYLFRKEGQNVTLSCEQNLNHDAMYWYRQDPGQGLRLIYYSQIVNDFQKGDIAEGYSVSREKKESFPLTVTSAQKNPTAFYLCASSSISTGELFFGEGSRLTVL.

This clonotype was detected ten times or more. The CDR3 loop is CSVEDLGDEQYF. The CDR3 DNA is TGCAGCGTTGAAGATCTGGGTGACGAGCAGTACTTC. V and J are TRBV29-1 and TRBJ2-7; unclear D gene. The germline CDR1 and CDR2 sequences are SQVTM and ANQGSEA. Trimming pared 0 bases from V and 5 bases from J, leaving 8 bases between. This CDR3 has 12 residues.

V gene TRBV6-1 combines with J gene TRBJ2-2; tentatively, D is TRBD2 (5 bases). CDR1 and CDR2 from the germline V gene are MNHNS and SASEGT. The CDR3 has 15 residues. Trimming removed 6 bases at V and 3 bases at J, with 14 bases between. The CDR3, as DNA: TGTGCCAGCAGCCTTGAGGAGAGGGACACCGGGGAGCTGTTTTTT. As protein: CASSLEERDTGELFF.

This chain uses TRBV18 with TRBJ2-7, with D perhaps given as TRBD1 or TRBD2 (5 bases each). The germline gives CDR1 KGHSH, CDR2 LQKENI. Trimming removed 3 bases from V and 5 bases from J, with 11 bases in between. This CDR3 spans 13 amino acids. In nucleotides, the CDR3 is TGTGCCAGCTCACCCACCATGGGGGACGAGCAGTACTTC. It translates to CASSPTMGDEQYF. The entire variable domain, with the rest obtained from reference TRBV18 and TRBJ2-7, is as follows: NAGVMQNPRHLVRRRGQEARLRCSPMKGHSHVYWYRQLPEEGLKFMVYLQKENIIDESGMPKERFSAEFPKEGPSILRIQQVVRGDSAAYFCASSPTMGDEQYFGPGTRLTVT.

This clonotype was detected a few times. The J gene is TRBJ1-1, the V gene TRBV18; 10 bases agree with TRBD1. The germline V gene has CDR1 KGHSH and CDR2 LQKENI. This CDR3 region has 15 residues. The V segment lost 8 bases and the J segment 5 bases; nucleotides outside the gene matches: 11. CDR3 in amino acids: CASDHDRGLRTEAFF. The CDR3, as DNA: TGTGCCAGCGACCATGACAGGGGGCTGAGGACTGAAGCTTTCTTT.

This clonotype was picked up many times. The genes are TRBV5-1 and TRBJ2-7; D unclear. Trimming shortened V by 4 bases and J by 4 bases, and 12 bases separated the two germline ends. The CDR3 sequence is 13 residues long. Germline CDR1 is SGHRS and CDR2 is YFSETQ. The CDR3 loop is CASSPRPIYEQYF. CDR3 in DNA: TGCGCCAGCAGCCCGCGGCCTATTTACGAGCAGTACTTC.

Ten or more counts support this clonotype. V usage is TRBV6-5 and J usage is TRBJ1-5; D unclear. The CDR3 consists of 15 residues. V was clipped by 4 bases and J by 1 base, with 11 bases between them. Germline V gene lookup returns CDR1 MNHEY and CDR2 SVGAGI. CDR3 sequence reads: CASSFRTPSNQPQHF. CDR3 coding DNA: TGTGCCAGCAGTTTCCGGACCCCGAGCAATCAGCCCCAGCATTTT.

In this sample, this clonotype turned up many times. This sequence joins TRBV12-3 or TRBV12-4 and TRBJ2-7; D is unresolved. Deletions cut 7 bases from V and 4 bases from J, with 11 bases between. CDR3 length: 12 amino acids. CDR3 in amino acids: CASTTGSYEQYF. CDR3 DNA sequence: TGTGCCAGCACCACCGGGTCTTACGAGCAGTACTTC.

This clonotype was counted at least ten times. V gene TRBV12-3 or TRBV12-4 combines with J gene TRBJ1-5; perhaps TRBD1 as D (6 bases). V lost 7 bases to trimming and J lost 7 bases, with 14 bases between them. This CDR3 is 13 amino acids long. The CDR3 DNA follows: TGTGCCAGCAATGACCAGGGGCGGCAGCCCCAGCATTTT. This encodes CASNDQGRQPQHF.

This clonotype was seen at least ten times. The rearrangement joins TRBV29-1 to TRBJ1-5; TRBD1 matches at 7 bases. The ends lost 4 bases at V and 9 bases at J; junction bases unmatched: 6. The CDR3 is 12 amino acids. The germline V gene encodes CDR1 SQVTM and CDR2 ANQGSEA. This CDR3 reads CSVVEGAGPQHF. Written as DNA, the CDR3 is TGCAGCGTTGTGGAGGGGGCAGGGCCCCAGCATTTT.

This clonotype was seen at least ten times. The genes are TRBV29-1 and TRBJ2-2, with D unclear. The CDR3 contains 12 residues. The V end lost 2 bases, the J end lost 4 bases, and 5 bases lay between the germline ends. Germline V lookup: CDR1 SQVTM, CDR2 ANQGSEA. The CDR3 bases are TGCAGCGTTGAAAGAAGCACCGGGGAGCTGTTTTTT. The encoded protein is CSVERSTGELFF.

At least ten counts were recorded for this clonotype. This chain joins TRBV28 and TRBJ1-5; perhaps TRBD1 as D (5 bases). CDR1 is MDHEN, CDR2 SYDVKM, per germline. Trimming left V 2 bases short and J 6 bases short, with 14 bases between. The CDR3 is 15 residues long. CDR3 sequence (DNA): TGTGCCAGCAGTTTAAGCAGGGTATATGGTCAGCCCCAGCATTTT. It specifies CASSLSRVYGQPQHF.

This clonotype was seen many times. The chain joins TRBV29-1 to TRBJ2-5; 9 positions agree with TRBD2. With V trimmed by 8 bases and J by 5 bases, 6 bases remained unmatched. The CDR3 runs to 12 residues. Germline V gene sequence: CDR1 SQVTM, CDR2 ANQGSEA. DNA of the CDR3: TGCAGCTTTAGCGGGAGAGGGGAGACCCAGTACTTC. Translation gives CSFSGRGETQYF.

This clonotype was seen repeatedly, ten times or more. The chain links TRBV14 to TRBJ2-5, with 11 positions matching TRBD2. The trim removed 3 bases at V and 2 bases at J, leaving 5 bases unmatched. CDR1 is SGHDN, CDR2 FVKESK, per germline. The length of the CDR3 is 16 residues. DNA of the CDR3: TGTGCCAGCAGCCACGGACTAGCGGGCCTACAAGAGACCCAGTACTTC. Amino acid sequence: CASSHGLAGLQETQYF.

At least ten counts were recorded for this clonotype. This chain joins TRBV30 and TRBJ2-7; 9 positions agree with TRBD1. This CDR3 is 14 amino acids long. Looked up from germline, CDR1 is GTSNPN and CDR2 is SVGIG (reference sequence). V dropped 1 base and J dropped 2; count of bases not matched to a gene: 3. CDR3 nucleotide sequence: TGTGCCTGGAGTGGGGACAGGGACGCCTACGAGCAGTACTTC. Translation gives CAWSGDRDAYEQYF. Drawing the rest from reference TRBV30 and TRBJ2-7, the complete variable domain is SQTIHQWPATLVQPVGSPLSLECTVEGTSNPNLYWYRQAAGRGLQLLFYSVGIGQISSEVPQNLSASRPQDRQFILSSKKLLLSDSGFYLCAWSGDRDAYEQYFGPGTRLTVT.

This clonotype was detected only a few times. The J gene is TRBJ2-5, the V gene TRBV12-3 or TRBV12-4, with TRBD2 matching 10 bases. The CDR3 extends over 18 amino acids. V shed 3 bases and J 5 bases; nucleotides not matched to a gene: 15. The CDR3 reads CASSFQGFSSGSAETQYF. The CDR3 nucleotides read TGTGCCAGCAGTTTTCAGGGATTTTCTAGCGGGAGCGCTGAGACCCAGTACTTC.